This T cell receptor (beta chain) was retrieved from a study of blood T cell repertoires in COVID-19. Study information: Samples representing acute and convalescent COVID-19 were sourced from the United States, Italy and Spain.

Germline V gene lookup returns CDR1 MNHEY and CDR2 SMNVEV (reference sequence). The CDR3 is made up of 17 amino acids. Trimming took 3 bases from V and 6 from J, leaving 18 bases between them. Source study methods: It was from reference gene primer amplification that nucleated cell counts were estimated. TCRdb's copy holds only in-frame clones and misses some; the assay was immunoSEQ multiplex PCR. Clone size and the V and J calls come from that table; the DNA yielded D and trimming. The sample yields some 130,000 clones, roughly four fifths seen once. The TCR comes from a man aged 40-50 years with active or convalescent COVID-19. This chain connects TRBV27 to TRBJ1-6; TRBD1 is a possible D gene (6 bases). The material sequenced was peripheral blood. DNA for the CDR3: TGTGCCAGCAGTTTTAAACAGGGTGCTTCTACTAATTCACCCCTCCACTTT. Amino acids: CASSFKQGASTNSPLHF.